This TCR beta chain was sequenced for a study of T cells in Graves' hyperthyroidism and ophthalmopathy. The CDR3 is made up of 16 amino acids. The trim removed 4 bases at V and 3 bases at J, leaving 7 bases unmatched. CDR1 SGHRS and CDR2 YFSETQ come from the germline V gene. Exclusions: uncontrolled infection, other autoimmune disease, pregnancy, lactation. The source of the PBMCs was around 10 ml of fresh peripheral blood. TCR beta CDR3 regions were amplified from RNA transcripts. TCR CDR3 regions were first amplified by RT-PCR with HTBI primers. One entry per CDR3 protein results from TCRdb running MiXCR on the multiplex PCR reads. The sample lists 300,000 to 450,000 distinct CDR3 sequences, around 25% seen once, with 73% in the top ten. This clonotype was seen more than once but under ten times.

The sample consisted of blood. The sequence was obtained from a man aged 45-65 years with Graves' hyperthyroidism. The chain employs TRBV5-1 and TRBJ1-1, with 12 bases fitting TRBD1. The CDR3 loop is CASSKGTGGPDTEAFF. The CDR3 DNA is TGCGCCAGCAGCAAAGGGACAGGGGGCCCGGACACTGAAGCTTTCTTT.